This entry is about one TCR beta chain. Its antigen is unidentified. The data stem from a study of early T cells in non-severe SARS-CoV-2 infection. For the study at large: Investigators sequenced bulk RNA drawn from unsorted whole blood, and chains remained unpaired. Study observations and caveats: In VDJdb matching, anti-spike CD8 responses were favored while private and CD4 specificities went missing.

Individually, cDNA molecules had unique molecular identifiers attached to them. From the 5' RACE reads, TCRdb called clonotypes with MiXCR, one entry per CDR3 protein. Of tens of thousands of distinct CDR3 sequences in the sample, more than 12% were seen once. Germline CDR1 MNHEY, CDR2 SVGEGT. Trimming took off 2 bases at V and 3 bases at J, with 14 bases between the two ends. The CDR3 is 15 amino acids. The sequences come from whole blood, collected at baseline. This sequence was found in an adult who was a healthcare worker with PCR-confirmed SARS-CoV-2 infection or an uninfected control (not recorded which). V gene TRBV6-2 or TRBV6-3 combines with J gene TRBJ2-7, with D maybe TRBD1 (6 bases). CDR3 bases: TGTGCCAGCAGTTACCGACCTGACAGGAACTACGAGCAGTACTTC. Amino acids: CASSYRPDRNYEQYF.